In its sample, the clone carrying this TCR beta chain was seen a few times. The antigen remains undetermined. The data were taken from a study of human T cells and chemical hapten exposure. Study-level background: Skin on the upper inner arm, approximately 2 cm by approximately 2 cm in size, was sensitized with 2% DPC. In the approximately 25-week study, patients were dosed weekly with diphenylcyclopropenone on the scalp throughout. General observations from the study: Healthy people's immune response may differ from that of the donors, who had alopecia. Patch test score was positively correlated with the counts of PT1 expanded TCRs.

CDR3 length equals 14 residues. With V trimmed by 1 base and J by 11 bases, 9 bases remained unmatched. Germline V lookup: CDR1 LGHDT, CDR2 YNNKEL (reference sequence). MiXCR, run by TCRdb on the RACE reads, gives a single entry per CDR3 protein. The profile shows some 340,000 distinct CDR3 sequences, approximately 6.3% of them singletons. Noted time point: patch test 1, 2 weeks after DPC sensitization. Documented treatment: therapeutic diphenylcyclopropenone sensitization with weekly scalp DPC. V usage is TRBV3-1 and J usage is TRBJ2-3; 7 nucleotides agree with TRBD1. This clonotype was sampled from a woman aged 18 to 35 with alopecia areata. Some clones in this sample may be carry-over from other donors' samples. This material consisted of whole blood, taken in connection with sensitization to the hapten diphenylcyclopropenone (DPC). The CDR3 region has the DNA TGTGCCAGCAGCCAAGGGACAGGCACATCGGGGCAGTATTTT. Translating it yields CASSQGTGTSGQYF.